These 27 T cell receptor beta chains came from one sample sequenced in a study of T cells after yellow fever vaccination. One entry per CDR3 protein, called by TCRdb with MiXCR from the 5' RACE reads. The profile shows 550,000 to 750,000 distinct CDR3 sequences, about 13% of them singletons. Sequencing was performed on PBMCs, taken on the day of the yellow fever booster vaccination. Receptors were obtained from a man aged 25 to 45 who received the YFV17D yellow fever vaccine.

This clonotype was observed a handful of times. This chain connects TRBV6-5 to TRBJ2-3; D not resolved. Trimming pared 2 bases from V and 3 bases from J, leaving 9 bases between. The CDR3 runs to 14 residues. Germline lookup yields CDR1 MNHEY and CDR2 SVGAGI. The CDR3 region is CASSYKGLTDTQYF. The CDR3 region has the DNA TGTGCCAGCAGTTACAAGGGCTTGACAGATACGCAGTATTTT.

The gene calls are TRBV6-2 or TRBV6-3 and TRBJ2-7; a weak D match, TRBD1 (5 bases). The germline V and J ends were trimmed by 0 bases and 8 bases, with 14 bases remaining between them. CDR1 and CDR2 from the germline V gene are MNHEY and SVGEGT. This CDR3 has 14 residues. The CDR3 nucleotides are TGTGCCAGCAGTTACTCTACGCAGGGAACTCAGCAGTACTTC. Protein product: CASSYSTQGTQQYF.

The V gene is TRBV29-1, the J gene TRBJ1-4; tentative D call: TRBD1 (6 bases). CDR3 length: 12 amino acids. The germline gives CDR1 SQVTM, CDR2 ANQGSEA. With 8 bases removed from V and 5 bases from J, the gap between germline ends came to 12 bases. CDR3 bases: TGCAGCATATTCGGGGGCAATGAAAAACTGTTTTTT. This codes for CSIFGGNEKLFF.

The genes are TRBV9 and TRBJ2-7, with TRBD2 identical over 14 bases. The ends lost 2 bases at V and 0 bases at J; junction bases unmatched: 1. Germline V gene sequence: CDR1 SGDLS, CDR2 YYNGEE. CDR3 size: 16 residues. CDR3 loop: CASSVGTSGSSYEQYF. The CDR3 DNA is TGTGCCAGCAGCGTCGGGACTAGCGGGAGCTCCTACGAGCAGTACTTC.

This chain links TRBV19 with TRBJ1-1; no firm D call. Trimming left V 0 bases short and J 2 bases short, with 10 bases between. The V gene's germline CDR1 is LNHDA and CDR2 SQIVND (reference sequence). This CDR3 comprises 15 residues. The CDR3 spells CASSIDSKPNTEAFF. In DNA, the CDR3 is TGTGCCAGTAGTATAGATAGTAAACCCAACACTGAAGCTTTCTTT.

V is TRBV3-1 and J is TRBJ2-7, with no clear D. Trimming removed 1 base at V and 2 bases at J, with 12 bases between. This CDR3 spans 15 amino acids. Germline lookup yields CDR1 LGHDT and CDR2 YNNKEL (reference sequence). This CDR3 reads CASSQAPTPAYEQYF. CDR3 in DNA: TGTGCCAGCAGCCAAGCCCCAACACCTGCCTACGAGCAGTACTTC.

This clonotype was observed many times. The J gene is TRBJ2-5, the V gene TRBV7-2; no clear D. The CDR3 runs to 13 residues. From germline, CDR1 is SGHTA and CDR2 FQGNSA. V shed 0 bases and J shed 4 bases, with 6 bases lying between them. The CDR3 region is CASSLAWGETQYF. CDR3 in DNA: TGTGCCAGCAGCTTAGCTTGGGGAGAGACCCAGTACTTC. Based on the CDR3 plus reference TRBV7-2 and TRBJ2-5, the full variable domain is GAGVSQSPSNKVTEKGKDVELRCDPISGHTALYWYRQSLGQGLEFLIYFQGNSAPDKSGLPSDRFSAERTGGSVSTLTIQRTQQEDSAVYLCASSLAWGETQYFGPGTRLLVL.

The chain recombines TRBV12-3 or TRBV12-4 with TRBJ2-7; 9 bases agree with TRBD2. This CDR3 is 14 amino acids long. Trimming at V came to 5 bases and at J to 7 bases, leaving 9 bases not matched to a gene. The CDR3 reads CASSATGLAREQYF. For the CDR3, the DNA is TGTGCCAGCAGTGCGACGGGACTAGCACGAGAGCAGTACTTC.

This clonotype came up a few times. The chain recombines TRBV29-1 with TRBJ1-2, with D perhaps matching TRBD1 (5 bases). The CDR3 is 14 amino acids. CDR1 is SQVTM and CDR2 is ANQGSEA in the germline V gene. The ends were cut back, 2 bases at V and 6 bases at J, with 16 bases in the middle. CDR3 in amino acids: CSVERDRPWHGYTF. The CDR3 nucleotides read TGCAGCGTTGAAAGGGACCGCCCTTGGCATGGCTACACCTTC.

The CDR3 bases are TGTGCCAGCAGTTATGTGGAGAACACCGGGGAGCTGTTTTTT. It encodes CASSYVENTGELFF. V gene TRBV6-5 combines with J gene TRBJ2-2; D ambiguous. The germline CDR1 and CDR2 sequences are MNHEY and SVGAGI. Trimming removed 3 bases at V and 1 base at J, with 6 bases between. CDR3 length equals 14 residues.

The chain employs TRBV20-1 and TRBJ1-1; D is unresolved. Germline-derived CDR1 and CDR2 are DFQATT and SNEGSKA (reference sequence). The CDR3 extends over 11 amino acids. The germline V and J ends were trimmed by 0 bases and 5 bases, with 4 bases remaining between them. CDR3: CSARDETEAFF. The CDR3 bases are TGCAGTGCTAGAGATGAGACTGAAGCTTTCTTT.

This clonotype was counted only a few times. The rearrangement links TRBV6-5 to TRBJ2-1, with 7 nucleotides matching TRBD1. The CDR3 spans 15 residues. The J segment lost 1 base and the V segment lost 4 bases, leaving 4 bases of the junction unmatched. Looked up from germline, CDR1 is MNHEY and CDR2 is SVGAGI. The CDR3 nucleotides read TGTGCCAGCAGTTCTCGACAGGGTTCCTACAATGAGCAGTTCTTC. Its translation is CASSSRQGSYNEQFF.

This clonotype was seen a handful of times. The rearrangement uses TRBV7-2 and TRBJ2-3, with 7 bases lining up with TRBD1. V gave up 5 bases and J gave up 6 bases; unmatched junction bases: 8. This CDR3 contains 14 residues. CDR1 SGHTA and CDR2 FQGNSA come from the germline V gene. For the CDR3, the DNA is TGTGCCAGCAGCCCAGACAGGGATGGTGATACGCAGTATTTT. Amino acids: CASSPDRDGDTQYF.

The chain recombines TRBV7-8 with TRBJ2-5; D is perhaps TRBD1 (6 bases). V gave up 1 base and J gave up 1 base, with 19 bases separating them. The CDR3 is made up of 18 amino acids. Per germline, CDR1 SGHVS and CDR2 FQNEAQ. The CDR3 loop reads CASSLEGGPRTVQETQYF. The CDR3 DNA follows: TGTGCCAGCAGCTTAGAGGGTGGCCCCCGGACAGTCCAAGAGACCCAGTACTTC.

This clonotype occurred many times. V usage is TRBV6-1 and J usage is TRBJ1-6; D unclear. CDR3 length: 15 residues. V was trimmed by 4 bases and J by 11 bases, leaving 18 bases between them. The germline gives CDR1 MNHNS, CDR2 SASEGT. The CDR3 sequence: CASSVHLPGEAPLHF. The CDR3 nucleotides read TGTGCCAGCAGTGTCCACCTGCCCGGGGAAGCACCCCTCCACTTT.

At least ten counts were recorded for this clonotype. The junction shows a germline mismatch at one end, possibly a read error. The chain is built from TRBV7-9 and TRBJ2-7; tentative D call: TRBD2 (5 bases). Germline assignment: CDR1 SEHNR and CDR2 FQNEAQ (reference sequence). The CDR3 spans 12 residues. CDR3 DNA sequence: TGCGCCAGCAGCTTGGAGGCCTACGAGCAGTACTTC. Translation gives CASSLEAYEQYF.

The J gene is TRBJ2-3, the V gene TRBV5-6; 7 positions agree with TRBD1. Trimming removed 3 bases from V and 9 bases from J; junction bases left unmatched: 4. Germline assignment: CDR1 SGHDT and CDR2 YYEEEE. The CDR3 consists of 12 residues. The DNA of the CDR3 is TGTGCCAGCAGCTCGTGGACAGGAACGCAGTATTTT. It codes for CASSSWTGTQYF. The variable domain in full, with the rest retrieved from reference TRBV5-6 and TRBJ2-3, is DAGVTQSPTHLIKTRGQQVTLRCSPKSGHDTVSWYQQALGQGPQFIFQYYEEEERQRGNFPDRFSGHQFPNYSSELNVNALLLGDSALYLCASSSWTGTQYFGPGTRLTVL.

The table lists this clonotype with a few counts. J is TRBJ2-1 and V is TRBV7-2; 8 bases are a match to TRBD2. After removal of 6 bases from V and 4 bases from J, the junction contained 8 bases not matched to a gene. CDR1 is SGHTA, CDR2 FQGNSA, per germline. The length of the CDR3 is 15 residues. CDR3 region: CASRPPGLGYNEQFF. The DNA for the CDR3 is TGTGCCAGCAGGCCCCCGGGACTAGGGTACAATGAGCAGTTCTTC.

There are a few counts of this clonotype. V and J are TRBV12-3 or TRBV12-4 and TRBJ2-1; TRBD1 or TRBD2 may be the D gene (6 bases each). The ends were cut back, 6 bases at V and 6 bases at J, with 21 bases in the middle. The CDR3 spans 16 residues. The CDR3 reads CASSLGGGGIGNEQFF. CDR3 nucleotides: TGTGCCAGCAGCCTAGGGGGTGGAGGGATCGGCAATGAGCAGTTCTTC.

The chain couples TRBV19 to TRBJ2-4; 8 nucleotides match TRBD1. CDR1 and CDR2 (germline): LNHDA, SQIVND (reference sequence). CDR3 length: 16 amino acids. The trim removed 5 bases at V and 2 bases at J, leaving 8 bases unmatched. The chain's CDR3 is CASSFWTGRTKNIQYF. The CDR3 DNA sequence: TGTGCCAGTAGTTTTTGGACAGGGCGGACCAAAAACATTCAGTACTTC.

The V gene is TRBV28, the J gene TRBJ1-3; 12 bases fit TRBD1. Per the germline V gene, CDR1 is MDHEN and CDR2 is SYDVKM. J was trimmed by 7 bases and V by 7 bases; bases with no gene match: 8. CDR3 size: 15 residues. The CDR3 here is CASTKRDRGQNTIYF. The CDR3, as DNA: TGTGCCAGCACCAAGCGGGACAGGGGGCAGAACACCATATATTTT.

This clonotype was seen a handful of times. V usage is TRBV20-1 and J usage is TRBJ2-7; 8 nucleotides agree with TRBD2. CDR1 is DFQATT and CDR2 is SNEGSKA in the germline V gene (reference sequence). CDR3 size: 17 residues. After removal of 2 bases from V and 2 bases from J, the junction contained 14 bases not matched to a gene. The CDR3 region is CSARYRGTGTRPYEQYF. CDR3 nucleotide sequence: TGCAGTGCTAGATACCGGGGCACCGGGACTAGGCCCTACGAGCAGTACTTC.

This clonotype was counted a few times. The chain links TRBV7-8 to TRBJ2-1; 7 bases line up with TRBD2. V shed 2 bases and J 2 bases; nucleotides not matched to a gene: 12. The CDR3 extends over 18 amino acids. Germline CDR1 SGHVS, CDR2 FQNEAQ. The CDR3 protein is CASSLLQGGTPPYNEQFF. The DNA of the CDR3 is TGTGCCAGCAGCTTACTCCAGGGAGGGACTCCACCCTACAATGAGCAGTTCTTC.

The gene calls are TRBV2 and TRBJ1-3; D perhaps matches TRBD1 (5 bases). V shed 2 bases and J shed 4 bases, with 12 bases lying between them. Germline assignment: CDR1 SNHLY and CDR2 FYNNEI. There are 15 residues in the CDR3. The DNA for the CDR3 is TGTGCCAGCAGTGAATGGACAAACCGCGGAAACACCATATATTTT. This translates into CASSEWTNRGNTIYF.

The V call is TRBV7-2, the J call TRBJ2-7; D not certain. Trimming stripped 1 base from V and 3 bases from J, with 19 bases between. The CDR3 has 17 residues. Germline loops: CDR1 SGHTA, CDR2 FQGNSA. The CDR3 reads CASSLGRFAEWGYEQYF. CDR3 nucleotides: TGTGCCAGCAGCTTAGGGCGGTTCGCGGAATGGGGCTACGAGCAGTACTTC.

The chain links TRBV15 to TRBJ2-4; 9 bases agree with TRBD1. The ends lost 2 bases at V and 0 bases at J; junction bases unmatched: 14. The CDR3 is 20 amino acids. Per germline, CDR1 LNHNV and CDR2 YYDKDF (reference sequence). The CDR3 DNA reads TGTGCCACCAGCAGACAGCATAGGACAGGGGTCTTCCTAGCCAAAAACATTCAGTACTTC. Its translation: CATSRQHRTGVFLAKNIQYF.

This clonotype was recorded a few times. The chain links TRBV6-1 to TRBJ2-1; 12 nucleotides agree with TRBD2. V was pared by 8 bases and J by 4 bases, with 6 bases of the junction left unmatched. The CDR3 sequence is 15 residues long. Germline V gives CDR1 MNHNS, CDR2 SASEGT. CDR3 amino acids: CASRTSGIRYNEQFF. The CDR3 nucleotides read TGTGCCAGCCGGACTAGCGGGATTCGGTACAATGAGCAGTTCTTC.